Following are 9 T cell receptor beta chains from one sample sequenced in a study of T-cell reconstitution after alpha-beta-depleted transplantation in children. It was with unique molecular identifiers that the TCRbeta library was prepared. A single record per CDR3 protein comes from TCRdb applying MiXCR to the PCR reads. Here the sample spans 900,000 or so distinct CDR3 sequences, 15% to 20% being singletons. The sequencing here drew on PBMCs, mostly from graft donor cells, taken 360 days after TCRalphabeta/CD19-depleted stem cell transplant. The receptors shown here come from a male patient between 10 and 17 years old who had a stem cell transplant for acute lymphoblastic leukemia, so the T cells may come from the graft donor.

The table lists this clonotype with a few counts. V is TRBV20-1 and J is TRBJ2-7; the D gene is possibly TRBD1 (5 bases). The ends were cut back, 0 bases at V and 1 base at J, with 13 bases in the middle. The CDR3 contains 15 residues. The germline CDR1 and CDR2 sequences are DFQATT and SNEGSKA (reference sequence). The CDR3 DNA reads TGCAGTGCTAGAGATATCCAGGGCGGTTCCTACGAGCAGTACTTC. It codes for CSARDIQGGSYEQYF.

This clonotype was observed a handful of times. The rearrangement uses TRBV7-6 and TRBJ1-1, with 7 bases lining up with TRBD1. Trimming at V came to 5 bases and at J to 1 base, leaving 4 bases not matched to a gene. Germline V CDR1 and CDR2: SGHVS, FNYEAQ. This CDR3 has 14 amino acids. The CDR3 bases are TGTGCCAGCAGCCCCGGGACAGAGAACACTGAAGCTTTCTTT. It is translated as CASSPGTENTEAFF. The whole variable domain, remainder taken from reference TRBV7-6 and TRBJ1-1, is GAGVSQSPRYKVTKRGQDVALRCDPISGHVSLYWYRQALGQGPEFLTYFNYEAQQDKSGLPNDRFSAERPEGSISTLTIQRTEQRDSAMYRCASSPGTENTEAFFGQGTRLTVV.

This rearrangement joins TRBV7-9 to TRBJ2-4, with 7 bases lining up with TRBD1. The CDR3 length is 14 residues. V was pared by 1 base and J by 6 bases, with 3 bases of the junction left unmatched. In germline, CDR1 is SEHNR, CDR2 FQNEAQ (reference sequence). The CDR3 here is CASSLGAGGNIQYF. The DNA for the CDR3 is TGTGCCAGCAGCTTAGGCGCAGGGGGAAACATTCAGTACTTC.

This clonotype showed up just a few times. This chain uses TRBV5-1 with TRBJ1-5; the D gene is possibly TRBD1 (6 bases). Germline lookup yields CDR1 SGHRS and CDR2 YFSETQ. V lost 4 bases, J lost 7 bases, and 12 bases lay in between. The CDR3 length is 13 residues. CDR3 sequence (DNA): TGCGCCAGCAGCACGGACAGCGGGCAGCCCCAGCATTTT. It translates to CASSTDSGQPQHF.

The V gene is TRBV5-1, the J gene TRBJ2-7; D uncertain. V lost 2 bases to trimming and J lost 3 bases, with 12 bases between them. Germline CDR1 is SGHRS and CDR2 is YFSETQ. CDR3 length: 14 amino acids. The CDR3 region is CASSFRAPDYEQYF. The CDR3 coding sequence is TGCGCCAGCAGCTTTCGAGCCCCCGACTACGAGCAGTACTTC. Looking up the rest from reference TRBV5-1 and TRBJ2-7 gives the full variable domain: KAGVTQTPRYLIKTRGQQVTLSCSPISGHRSVSWYQQTPGQGLQFLFEYFSETQRNKGNFPGRFSGRQFSNSRSEMNVSTLELGDSALYLCASSFRAPDYEQYFGPGTRLTVT.

The CDR3 nucleotides read TGTGCCAGCAGCTTACTAGGCGTCGGCGGGGAGCTGTTTTTT. Translated, it gives CASSLLGVGGELFF. The gene calls are TRBV7-3 and TRBJ2-2; the D is unclear. The CDR3 spans 14 residues. Trimming took 2 bases from V and 7 from J, leaving 11 bases between them. From germline, CDR1 is SGHTA and CDR2 FQGTGA.

The chain employs TRBV7-3 and TRBJ2-2; 11 bases align to TRBD2. Germline assignment: CDR1 SGHTA and CDR2 FQGTGA. V lost 4 bases and J lost 6; bases outside the gene matches: 4. This CDR3 has 15 amino acids. CDR3 region: CASSSLAGVPGELFF. The CDR3 nucleotides are TGTGCCAGCAGCTCACTAGCGGGAGTGCCCGGGGAGCTGTTTTTT. The variable domain in full, completed from reference TRBV7-3 and TRBJ2-2, reads GAGVSQTPSNKVTEKGKYVELRCDPISGHTALYWYRQSLGQGPEFLIYFQGTGAADDSGLPNDRFFAVRPEGSVSTLKIQRTERGDSAVYLCASSSLAGVPGELFFGEGSRLTVL.

The rearrangement links TRBV29-1 to TRBJ2-6; tentative D call: TRBD1 (6 bases). The length of the CDR3 is 17 residues. V was shortened by 6 bases and J by 0 bases, with 18 bases between the two germline ends. Germline V gene data show CDR1 as SQVTM and CDR2 as ANQGSEA. The CDR3 coding sequence is TGCAGCGTCCCGTCCGGCCAGGGGTCCTCTGGGGCCAACGTCCTGACTTTC. It yields the protein CSVPSGQGSSGANVLTF.

The chain carries TRBV7-2 and TRBJ2-1; 8 bases agree with TRBD2. Germline assignment: CDR1 SGHTA and CDR2 FQGNSA. The CDR3 length is 17 residues. J gave up 10 bases and V 4 bases, and 18 bases lay outside the gene matches. CDR3 bases: TGTGCCAGCAGCTCAGGGGTTGGGGGACTAGTCTCTTTAGAGCAGTTCTTC. Protein sequence: CASSSGVGGLVSLEQFF.